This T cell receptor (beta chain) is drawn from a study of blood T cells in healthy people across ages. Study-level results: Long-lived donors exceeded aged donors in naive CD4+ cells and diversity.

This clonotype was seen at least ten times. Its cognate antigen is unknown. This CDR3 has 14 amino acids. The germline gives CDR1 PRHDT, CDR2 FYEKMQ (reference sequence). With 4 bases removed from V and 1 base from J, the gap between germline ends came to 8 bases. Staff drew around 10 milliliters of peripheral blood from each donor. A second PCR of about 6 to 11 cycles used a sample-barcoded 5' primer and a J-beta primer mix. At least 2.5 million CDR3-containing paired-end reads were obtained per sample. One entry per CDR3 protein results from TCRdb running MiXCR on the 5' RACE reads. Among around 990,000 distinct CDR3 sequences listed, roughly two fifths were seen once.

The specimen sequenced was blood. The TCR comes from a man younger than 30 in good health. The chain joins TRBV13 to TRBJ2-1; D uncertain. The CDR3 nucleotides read TGTGCCAGCAGCTGGTTGAGGTCCTACAATGAGCAGTTCTTC. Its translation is CASSWLRSYNEQFF. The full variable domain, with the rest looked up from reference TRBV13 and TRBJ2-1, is AAGVIQSPRHLIKEKRETATLKCYPIPRHDTVYWYQQGPGQDPQFLISFYEKMQSDKGSIPDRFSAQQFSDYHSELNMSSLELGDSALYFCASSWLRSYNEQFFGPGTRLTVL.